This T cell receptor beta chain was documented in a study of early T cells in non-severe SARS-CoV-2 infection. Study information: From unsorted whole blood, bulk RNA was sequenced, and the chains remained unpaired.

This clonotype was observed many times. TCRdb re-derived calls from the 5' RACE reads in MiXCR, one entry per CDR3 protein. The sample has about 83,000 distinct CDR3 sequences, approximately 13% seen once; the top ten hold over 1.2%. Between the trimmed V and J ends, which lost 6 bases and 3 bases, there was a span of 6 bases. Germline V gives CDR1 LGHNT, CDR2 FRNRAP. This CDR3 has 12 amino acids. V usage is TRBV12-5 and J usage is TRBJ2-1; D might be TRBD1 (5 bases). The sample taken for sequencing was whole blood. This clonotype originated in an adult who was a healthcare worker with PCR-confirmed SARS-CoV-2 infection or an uninfected control (not recorded which). This chain's CDR3 is CASGRDYNEQFF. In DNA form, the CDR3 reads TGTGCTAGTGGCAGGGACTACAATGAGCAGTTCTTC.